This is a list of T cell receptor beta chains from one sample in a study of blood T cell repertoires in COVID-19. Clones were read by immunoSEQ multiplex PCR, and TCRdb kept only the in-frame ones, dropping some. The table lists around 160,000 clones, about four fifths of them singletons. Sequencing was carried out using peripheral blood. Source of these receptors: a human donor with acute or convalescent COVID-19. The donor label of this sample is uncertain. CDR3s include the opening cysteine and the closing phenylalanine or tryptophan. D genes are given only for firm matches. Expanded clones get a size class; other rows say once, few or many, or leave the size out.

cdr3_length	v_call	d_call	j_call	clone_size	cdr3_nt	cdr3_aa
13	TRBV12-3/TRBV12-4	-	TRBJ1-2	-	TGTGCCAGCAGTTTGTTGACTTTGGATGGCTACACCTTC	CASSLLTLDGYTF
19	TRBV7-7	-	TRBJ2-3	-	TGTGCTAGCAGCTTAAGGGCCCAAGCGGGACACGTTGGGACAGATACGCAGTATTTT	CASSLRAQAGHVGTDTQYF
14	TRBV3-1/TRBV3-2	TRBD1	TRBJ2-2	-	TGTGCCAGCACCCGACAGGGGGAAGCCGGGGAGCTGTTTTTT	CASTRQGEAGELFF
15	TRBV30	TRBD1	TRBJ2-1	-	TGTGCCTGGGGGGTTCAGGGGGCCTCCTACAATGAGCAGTTCTTC	CAWGVQGASYNEQFF
19	TRBV4-1	TRBD1	TRBJ1-1	-	TGCGCCAGCAGCCAACCGATTACTGACAGGGGTGGTGGAAGGACTGAAGCTTTCTTT	CASSQPITDRGGGRTEAFF
15	TRBV25-1	TRBD1	TRBJ1-4	-	TGTGCCAGCAGTGAATGGACAGGAGGTAATGAAAAACTGTTTTTT	CASSEWTGGNEKLFF
12	TRBV6-5	-	TRBJ2-2	-	TGTGCCAGCAACCCGTACAGCCGGGAGCTGTTTTTT	CASNPYSRELFF
14	TRBV5-1	TRBD1	TRBJ1-1	few	TGCGCCAGCAGCCTACTGGACAGGCCAACTGAAGCTTTCTTT	CASSLLDRPTEAFF
14	TRBV6-6	-	TRBJ1-1	-	TGTGCCAGCAGAGGCGAGGGGGTAGGCACTGAAGCTTTCTTT	CASRGEGVGTEAFF
13	TRBV5-6	-	TRBJ1-2	-	TGTGCCAGCAGCCGGGGGGCGGCCTATGGCTACACCTTC	CASSRGAAYGYTF
13	TRBV6-5	-	TRBJ2-7	-	TGTGCCAGCAGAGGGGGTGGCTCCTACGAGCAGTACTTC	CASRGGGSYEQYF
16	TRBV19	-	TRBJ1-5	once	TGTGCCAGTAGCCCCACCCGAGGGGGTAGCAATCAGCCCCAGCATTTT	CASSPTRGGSNQPQHF
12	TRBV5-4	-	TRBJ2-1	-	TGTGCCAGCAGCTTGGATTTCCTCCGGGAGTTCTTC	CASSLDFLREFF
13	TRBV5-4	-	TRBJ2-3	-	TGTGCCAGCAGCTCTCCCGAGGGAGATACGCAGTATTTT	CASSSPEGDTQYF
15	TRBV5-1	TRBD1	TRBJ2-7	few	TGCGCCAGCAGCTTAGGGACAGGACAGGACTACGAGCAGTACTTC	CASSLGTGQDYEQYF
17	TRBV6-2/TRBV6-3	-	TRBJ1-2	-	TGTGCCAGCAGTTACGAGGGTGGTCCTTTATTCGGCTATGGCTACACCTTC	CASSYEGGPLFGYGYTF
16	TRBV6-1	TRBD1	TRBJ1-4	-	TGTGCCAGCAGTGATCCGGGACAGGGCCTTAATGAAAAACTGTTTTTT	CASSDPGQGLNEKLFF
15	TRBV9	TRBD2	TRBJ2-2	-	TGTGCCAGCAGCGTAGCTAGCGGGGTTACCGGGGAGCTGTTTTTT	CASSVASGVTGELFF
15	TRBV7-6	-	TRBJ1-6	-	TGTGCCAGCAGCGCGACAGAACTTCGTAATTCACCCCTCCACTTT	CASSATELRNSPLHF
10	TRBV6-5	-	TRBJ1-2	-	TGTGCCACACGGGACTATGGCTACACCTTC	CATRDYGYTF
16	TRBV2	-	TRBJ2-3	-	TGTGCCAGCAACACCTTCACAGGTCCAAGCACAGATACGCAGTATTTT	CASNTFTGPSTDTQYF
16	TRBV14	-	TRBJ2-2	-	TGTGCCAGCAGCCCCCAAACAGGGAAATACACCGGGGAGCTGTTTTTT	CASSPQTGKYTGELFF
16	TRBV6-5	TRBD1	TRBJ1-5	-	TGTGCCAGCAGTTCCCGGACAGGGCGTTCCAATCAGCCCCAGCATTTT	CASSSRTGRSNQPQHF
15	TRBV10-1	-	TRBJ1-4	-	TGCGCCAGCAGCCAGGGAGGCTCAACTAATGAAAAACTGTTTTTT	CASSQGGSTNEKLFF
15	TRBV2	-	TRBJ2-2	once	TGTGCCAGCAGTGGCCCGAGCTGGAACACCGGGGAGCTGTTTTTT	CASSGPSWNTGELFF
14	TRBV7-9	-	TRBJ1-4	once	TGTGCCAGCAGCTTAGGGGGCACGAACGAAAAACTGTTTTTT	CASSLGGTNEKLFF
18	TRBV12-1	-	TRBJ2-1	-	TGTGCCAGCAGCTCCGATACCCTCAGGGGGACCGCCTACAATGAGCAGTTCTTC	CASSSDTLRGTAYNEQFF
17	TRBV6-6	-	TRBJ2-3	-	TGTGCCAGCAGTCTGCAAGGACTCGCCACTAGCACAGATACGCAGTATTTT	CASSLQGLATSTDTQYF
17	TRBV19	-	TRBJ1-3	few	TGTGCCAGTAGTATGATATCCTTTGGGAGCTCTGGAAACACCATATATTTT	CASSMISFGSSGNTIYF
15	TRBV4-2	-	TRBJ2-1	few	TGTGCCAGCAGCCAAGATGGAGGGGCCGGGAATGAGCAGTTCTTC	CASSQDGGAGNEQFF
19	TRBV27	TRBD2	TRBJ2-2	-	TGTGCCAGCAGTTTATCCCCACCACTAGCGGGGGCCAACACCGGGGAGCTGTTTTTT	CASSLSPPLAGANTGELFF
15	TRBV5-6	TRBD1	TRBJ2-1	-	TGTGCCAGCAAAGGTACAGGACAGGGGAACAATGAGCAGTTCTTC	CASKGTGQGNNEQFF
17	TRBV20-1	-	TRBJ2-6	-	TGCAGTGCTAGTGAGACAGGCTTCCTCTCTGGGGCCAACGTCCTGACTTTC	CSASETGFLSGANVLTF
13	TRBV27	-	TRBJ1-5	-	TGTGCCAGCAGTTTAACGGGGGGGCAGCCCCAGCATTTT	CASSLTGGQPQHF
16	TRBV2	-	TRBJ1-5	-	TGTGCCAGCAGTGTGGAGACAGGTCTAAGCAATCAGCCCCAGCATTTT	CASSVETGLSNQPQHF
12	TRBV7-3	TRBD2	TRBJ2-3	-	TGTGCCAGCAGCCCAGCGGGGGATACGCAGTATTTT	CASSPAGDTQYF
19	TRBV10-3	TRBD2	TRBJ2-3	-	TGTGCCATCAGTGAGTCGAGGGGAAAGCGGGGGGGATCTACAGATACGCAGTATTTT	CAISESRGKRGGSTDTQYF
16	TRBV30	-	TRBJ1-4	once	TGTGCCTGGTCAAGGGGTCAAACCGCAACTAATGAAAAACTGTTTTTT	CAWSRGQTATNEKLFF
15	TRBV10-3	-	TRBJ1-5	-	TGTGCCACCGTGACAGACCTTCATAGCAATCAGCCCCAGCATTTT	CATVTDLHSNQPQHF
16	TRBV18	TRBD1	TRBJ1-5	-	TGTGCCAGCTCACGAACGACAGGGTCTAGCAATCAGCCCCAGCATTTT	CASSRTTGSSNQPQHF
14	TRBV5-1	TRBD2	TRBJ2-2	-	TGCGCCAGCAGCTGGCGGGGGAGTACCGGGGAGCTGTTTTTT	CASSWRGSTGELFF
14	TRBV2	TRBD1	TRBJ1-4	-	TGTGCCAGCTTGTTCGACAGGGCTGATGAAAAACTGTTTTTT	CASLFDRADEKLFF
15	TRBV5-4	-	TRBJ1-6	-	TGTGCCAGCAGCTTGGATGGACTAAAAAGTTCACCCCTCCACTTT	CASSLDGLKSSPLHF
15	TRBV18	-	TRBJ1-6	-	TGTGCCAGCTCACCTACGAGCTCCTATAATTCACCCCTCCACTTT	CASSPTSSYNSPLHF
15	TRBV16	TRBD1	TRBJ1-2	-	TGTGCCAGCAGCCCGGGACAGGGGGCCGACTATGGCTACACCTTC	CASSPGQGADYGYTF
16	TRBV5-1	TRBD1	TRBJ2-5	-	TGCGCCAGCAGCTTGGCGGACAGGGGGTCCGGGAGGACCCAGTACTTC	CASSLADRGSGRTQYF
15	TRBV6-1	TRBD1	TRBJ1-4	once	TGTGCCAGCAGTGAAACCGGGACAGGGTGGGAAAAACTGTTTTTT	CASSETGTGWEKLFF
13	TRBV6-5	-	TRBJ1-2	-	TGTGCCAGCAGCGTTGCTACCTACTATGGCTACACCTTC	CASSVATYYGYTF
14	TRBV19	TRBD1	TRBJ2-3	few	TGTGCCAGTAGTGGGGACAGGGTGGGAGATACGCAGTATTTT	CASSGDRVGDTQYF
17	TRBV19	TRBD1	TRBJ1-1	-	TGTGCCAGTAGTAACTGGTTGGACAGGGGGAGTAGCACTGAAGCTTTCTTT	CASSNWLDRGSSTEAFF
17	TRBV2	TRBD2	TRBJ2-1	-	TGTGCCACCGCCGTACCTAGCGGGGGGCCGAACTACAATGAGCAGTTCTTC	CATAVPSGGPNYNEQFF
14	TRBV6-5	-	TRBJ1-1	-	TGTGCCAGCAGTTTCGGGGTGATGAACACTGAAGCTTTCTTT	CASSFGVMNTEAFF
15	TRBV7-9	TRBD1	TRBJ1-2	-	TGTGCCAGCAGCTTAGCGGGGACAGGGGCCTATGGCTACACCTTC	CASSLAGTGAYGYTF
12	TRBV9	TRBD1	TRBJ1-2	-	TGTGCCAGCAGCCGGACAGGGGGATACTACACCTTC	CASSRTGGYYTF
19	TRBV27	TRBD1	TRBJ2-1	-	TGTGCCAGCAGTCTCTCCGGGACAGGGGGCTATCGGACCTACAATGAGCAGTTCTTC	CASSLSGTGGYRTYNEQFF